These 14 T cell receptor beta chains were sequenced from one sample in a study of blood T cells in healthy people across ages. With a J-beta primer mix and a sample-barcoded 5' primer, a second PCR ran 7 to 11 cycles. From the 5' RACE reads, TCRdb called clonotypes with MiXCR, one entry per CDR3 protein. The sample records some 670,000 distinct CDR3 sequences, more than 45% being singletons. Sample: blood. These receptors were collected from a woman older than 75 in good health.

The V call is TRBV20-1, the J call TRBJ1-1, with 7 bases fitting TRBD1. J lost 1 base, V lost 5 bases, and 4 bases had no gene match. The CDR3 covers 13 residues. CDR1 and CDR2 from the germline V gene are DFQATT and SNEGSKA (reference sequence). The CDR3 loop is CSAYRTGNTEAFF. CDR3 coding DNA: TGCAGTGCTTATCGGACAGGGAACACTGAAGCTTTCTTT.

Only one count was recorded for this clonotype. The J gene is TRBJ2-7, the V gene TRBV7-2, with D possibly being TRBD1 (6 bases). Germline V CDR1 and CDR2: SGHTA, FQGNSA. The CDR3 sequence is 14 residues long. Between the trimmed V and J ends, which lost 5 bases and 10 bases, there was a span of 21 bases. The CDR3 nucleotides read TGTGCCAGCAGCATGCAGACAGGTCAAAGACCCCAGTACTTC. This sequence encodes CASSMQTGQRPQYF.

CDR3 residues: CSATQPGTALEGYTF. The CDR3 DNA follows: TGCAGTGCCACCCAACCTGGGACAGCCCTTGAAGGCTACACCTTC. The chain joins TRBV20-1 to TRBJ1-2, with 7 bases lining up with TRBD1. The CDR3 has 15 amino acids. Germline V gene data show CDR1 as DFQATT and CDR2 as SNEGSKA (reference sequence). The V segment lost 6 bases and the J segment 8 bases; nucleotides outside the gene matches: 18.

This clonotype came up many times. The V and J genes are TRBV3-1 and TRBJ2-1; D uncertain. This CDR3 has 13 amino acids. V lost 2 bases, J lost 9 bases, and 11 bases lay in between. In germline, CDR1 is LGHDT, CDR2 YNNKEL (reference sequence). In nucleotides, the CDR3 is TGTGCCAGCAGCCAAAGCCGTAGCCCTGAGCAGTTCTTC. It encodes CASSQSRSPEQFF.

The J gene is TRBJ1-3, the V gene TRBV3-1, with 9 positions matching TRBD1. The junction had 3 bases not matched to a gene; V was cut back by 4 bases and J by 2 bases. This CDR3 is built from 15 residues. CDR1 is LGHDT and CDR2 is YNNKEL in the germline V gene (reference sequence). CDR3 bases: TGTGCCAGCAGCCCCGGGACAGGGACTGGAAACACCATATATTTT. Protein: CASSPGTGTGNTIYF.

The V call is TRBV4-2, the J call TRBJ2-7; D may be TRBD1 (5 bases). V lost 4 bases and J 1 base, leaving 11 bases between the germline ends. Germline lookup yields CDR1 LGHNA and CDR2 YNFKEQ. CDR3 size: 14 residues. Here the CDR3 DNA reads TGTGCCAGCAGCCCACGGACAACTTCCTACGAGCAGTACTTC. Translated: CASSPRTTSYEQYF.

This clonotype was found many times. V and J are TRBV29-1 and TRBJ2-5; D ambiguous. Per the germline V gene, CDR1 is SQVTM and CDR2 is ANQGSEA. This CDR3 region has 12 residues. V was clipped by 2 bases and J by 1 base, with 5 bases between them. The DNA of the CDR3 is TGCAGCGTTGAACAGCGCCAAGAGACCCAGTACTTC. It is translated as CSVEQRQETQYF.

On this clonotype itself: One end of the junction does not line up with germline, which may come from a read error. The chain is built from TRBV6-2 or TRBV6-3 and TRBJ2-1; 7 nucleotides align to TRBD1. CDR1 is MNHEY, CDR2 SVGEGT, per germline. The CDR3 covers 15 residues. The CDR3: CAGSSRQGRGNEQFF. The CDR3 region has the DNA TGTGCCGGCAGTTCCCGACAGGGAAGGGGCAATGAGCAGTTCTTC.

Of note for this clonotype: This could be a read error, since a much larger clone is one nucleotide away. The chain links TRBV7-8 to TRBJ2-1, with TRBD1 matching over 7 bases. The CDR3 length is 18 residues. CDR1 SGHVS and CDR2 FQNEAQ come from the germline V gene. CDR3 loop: CANSSSYRGLQRYNEQFF. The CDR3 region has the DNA TGTGCCAACAGCTCCTCCTACAGGGGCCTCCAGAGGTACAATGAGCAGTTCTTC.

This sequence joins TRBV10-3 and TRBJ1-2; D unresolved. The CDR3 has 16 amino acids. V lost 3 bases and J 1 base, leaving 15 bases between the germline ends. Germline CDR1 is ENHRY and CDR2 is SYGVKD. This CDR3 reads CAISDRVGGDNYGYTF. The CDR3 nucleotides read TGTGCCATCAGTGATCGGGTAGGAGGCGATAACTATGGCTACACCTTC.

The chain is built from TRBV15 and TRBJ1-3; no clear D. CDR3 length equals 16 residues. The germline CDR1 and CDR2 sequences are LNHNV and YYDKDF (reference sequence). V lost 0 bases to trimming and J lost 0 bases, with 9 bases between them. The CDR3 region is CATSRDQAHSGNTIYF. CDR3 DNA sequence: TGTGCCACCAGCAGAGATCAAGCCCACTCTGGAAACACCATATATTTT.

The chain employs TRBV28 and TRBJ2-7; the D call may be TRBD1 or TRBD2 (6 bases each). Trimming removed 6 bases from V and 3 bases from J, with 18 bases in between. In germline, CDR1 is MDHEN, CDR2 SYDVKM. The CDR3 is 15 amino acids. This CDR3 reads CASSEGGLRLYEQYF. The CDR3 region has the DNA TGTGCCAGCAGCGAAGGGGGACTCCGACTCTACGAGCAGTACTTC.

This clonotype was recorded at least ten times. CDR3 bases: TGTGCCAGCAGTTTCAGAGGGGCCGGAGATACGCAGTATTTT. It is translated as CASSFRGAGDTQYF. This chain links TRBV12-3 or TRBV12-4 with TRBJ2-3; D could derive from TRBD1 or TRBD2 (5 bases each). V lost 3 bases to trimming and J lost 5 bases, with 12 bases between them. This CDR3 is built from 14 residues.

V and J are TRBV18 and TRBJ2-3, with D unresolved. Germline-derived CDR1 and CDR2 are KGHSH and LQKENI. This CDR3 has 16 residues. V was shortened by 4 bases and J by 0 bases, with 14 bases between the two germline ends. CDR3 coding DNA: TGTGCCAGCTCACTAAACAGCTACTCTAGCACAGATACGCAGTATTTT. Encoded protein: CASSLNSYSSTDTQYF. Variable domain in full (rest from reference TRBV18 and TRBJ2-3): NAGVMQNPRHLVRRRGQEARLRCSPMKGHSHVYWYRQLPEEGLKFMVYLQKENIIDESGMPKERFSAEFPKEGPSILRIQQVVRGDSAAYFCASSLNSYSSTDTQYFGPGTRLTVL.